What follows are 32 T cell receptor beta chains derived from one specimen sequenced in a study of T cells in Graves' hyperthyroidism and ophthalmopathy. The CDR3 regions of TCR beta were amplified from RNA transcripts. TCR CDR3 regions were first amplified by RT-PCR with HTBI primers. MiXCR, run by TCRdb on the multiplex PCR reads, gives a single entry per CDR3 protein. Of 480,000 or so distinct CDR3 sequences listed, about 46% are singletons. Sequenced sample: peripheral blood or thyroid tissue (not recorded which). All receptors derive from an adult woman with Graves' disease, either hyperthyroidism or ophthalmopathy (not recorded which).

The CDR3 coding sequence is TGTGCCAGCATCCCCAAGCTCGGTACTAGCGGGAGTTACGAGCAGTACTTC. This encodes CASIPKLGTSGSYEQYF. The chain combines TRBV7-9 with TRBJ2-7, with TRBD2 identical over 11 bases. Losses at the gene ends were 7 bases for V and 4 bases for J; bases not matched to a gene: 15. The V gene's germline CDR1 is SEHNR and CDR2 FQNEAQ (reference sequence). CDR3 length equals 17 residues.

This clonotype was picked up many times. This sequence joins TRBV7-3 and TRBJ2-7, with D possibly matching TRBD2 (7 bases). From germline, CDR1 is SGHTA and CDR2 FQGTGA. The CDR3 covers 14 residues. Trimming shortened V by 4 bases and J by 7 bases, and 17 bases separated the two germline ends. The CDR3 here is CASSSGQPGGEQYF. The CDR3 DNA sequence: TGTGCCAGCAGCTCCGGACAGCCGGGGGGAGAGCAGTACTTC.

This clonotype was counted many times. The rearrangement uses TRBV24-1 and TRBJ1-2; weak D call: TRBD1 (6 bases). The germline CDR1 and CDR2 sequences are KGHDR and SFDVKD. There are 15 residues in the CDR3. Trimming shortened V by 5 bases and J by 4 bases, and 16 bases separated the two germline ends. In DNA, the CDR3 is TGTGCCACCAGTGCCCCGGCGGGGGGCGTCTATGGCTACACCTTC. This translates into CATSAPAGGVYGYTF.

This sequence joins TRBV29-1 and TRBJ2-7; TRBD1 aligns across 11 bases. This CDR3 has 13 amino acids. J lost 4 bases, V lost 7 bases, and 6 bases had no gene match. Germline CDR1 SQVTM, CDR2 ANQGSEA. Here the CDR3 DNA reads TGCAGCGCAAGGACAGGGGGCGTTTACGAGCAGTACTTC. This encodes CSARTGGVYEQYF.

On this clonotype: A read error may produce the germline difference seen at one junction end. The chain links TRBV7-2 to TRBJ2-7; maybe TRBD2 (5 bases). This CDR3 has 14 residues. Germline CDR1 is SGHTA and CDR2 is FQGNSA. CDR3 amino acids: CVSSRTFGSYEQYF. CDR3 bases: TGTGTCAGCAGCCGGACTTTCGGGTCCTACGAGCAGTACTTC.

A word on this clonotype: Given the absence of the conserved phenylalanine or tryptophan at the CDR3 end, a read error is likely. The chain uses TRBV10-3 and TRBJ1-2, with D perhaps TRBD1 (5 bases). From germline, CDR1 is ENHRY and CDR2 SYGVKD. This CDR3 has 13 amino acids. V was trimmed by 8 bases and J by 8 bases, leaving 18 bases between them. The CDR3 DNA is TGTGCCATCGATTCGGCGGGGGGAGCGGGCTACACCCTC. Its protein is CAIDSAGGAGYTL.

Worth noting for this clonotype: At one of its ends the junction is not consistent with the germline gene, which may arise from a read error. The rearrangement links TRBV5-1 to TRBJ1-3; D unresolved. This CDR3 is 16 amino acids long. Germline assignment: CDR1 SGHRS and CDR2 YFSETQ. The CDR3 protein is CASSLAAASSGDTIYF. As DNA, the CDR3 is TGCGCCAGCAGCTTAGCGGCAGCCAGCTCTGGAGACACCATATATTTT. The full variable domain, in which reference TRBV5-1 and TRBJ1-3 provide the parts outside the CDR3, is KAGVTQTPRYLIKTRGQQVTLSCSPISGHRSVSWYQQTPGQGLQFLFEYFSETQRNKGNFPGRFSGRQFSNSRSEMNVSTLELGDSALYLCASSLAAASSGDTIYFGEGSWLTVV.

In this sample, this clonotype turned up a few times. This chain uses TRBV6-5 with TRBJ2-7; no clear D gene. This CDR3 region has 14 residues. With 6 bases removed from V and 2 bases from J, the gap between germline ends came to 14 bases. Germline lookup yields CDR1 MNHEY and CDR2 SVGAGI. The DNA of the CDR3 is TGTGCCAGCAGATCCGATCGTCTCCCCTACGAGCAGTACTTC. Protein: CASRSDRLPYEQYF.

Turning to this clonotype: At one boundary the junction diverges from the germline segment, which might be a read error. V usage is TRBV10-3 and J usage is TRBJ1-2, with no clear D. CDR3 length equals 12 residues. From germline, CDR1 is ENHRY and CDR2 SYGVKD. In DNA, the CDR3 is TGTGCCAGCAAGAGCCCTAACTATGGCCACACCTTC. Translated: CASKSPNYGHTF.

Note on this clonotype: A much larger clone differs by one base, so this may be a read error. V usage is TRBV20-1 and J usage is TRBJ2-2, with 8 bases identical to TRBD2. The CDR3 has 16 amino acids. V shed 2 bases, J shed 6 bases, and the junction held 11 bases outside the gene matches. Germline assignment: CDR1 DFQATT and CDR2 SNEGSKA (reference sequence). In DNA form, the CDR3 reads TGCAGTGCTAGATTGCGGGAGGACCCACGCCCCGGGGAGCTGTTTTTT. This translates into CSARLREDPRPGELFF.

This clonotype was counted a few times. This chain joins TRBV12-3 or TRBV12-4 and TRBJ1-2; D not resolved. V lost 7 bases, J lost 6 bases, and 12 bases lay in between. The CDR3 runs to 12 residues. The DNA of the CDR3 is TGTGCCAGCACATCGGTAACGGATGGCTACACCTTC. It translates to CASTSVTDGYTF.

This clonotype was recorded at least ten times. The rearrangement links TRBV20-1 to TRBJ1-5; no firm D call. CDR3 length: 15 amino acids. In germline, CDR1 is DFQATT, CDR2 SNEGSKA (reference sequence). V lost 6 bases, J lost 0 bases, and 15 bases lay in between. DNA for the CDR3: TGCAGTGCCCCAGGAGGTCTCAATAGCAATCAGCCCCAGCATTTT. Amino acid sequence: CSAPGGLNSNQPQHF.

This clonotype came up a few times. V and J are TRBV18 and TRBJ2-5, with a weak D call TRBD2 (6 bases). The CDR3 has 15 amino acids. Germline CDR1 is KGHSH and CDR2 is LQKENI. With 4 bases removed from V and 3 bases from J, the gap between germline ends came to 15 bases. The CDR3 loop is CASSLPGLLKETQYF. The CDR3 DNA sequence: TGTGCCAGCTCACTCCCGGGACTCCTCAAAGAGACCCAGTACTTC.

This clonotype was picked up many times. This chain connects TRBV2 to TRBJ1-2; 8 bases line up with TRBD1. Germline V gives CDR1 SNHLY, CDR2 FYNNEI. The CDR3 totals 13 residues. The V and J ends lost 10 bases and 4 bases, in that order; junction bases with no gene match: 8. The CDR3 region has the DNA TGTGCCACCAACCCCAGGGGGCTCTATGGCTACACCTTC. It encodes CATNPRGLYGYTF.

In nucleotides, the CDR3 is TGTGCCAGCAGCGGTGACAGGGGGCTACAGAACACTGAAGCTTTCTTT. Amino acids: CASSGDRGLQNTEAFF. V gene TRBV7-9 combines with J gene TRBJ1-1; 10 bases map to TRBD1. V shed 5 bases and J 1 base; nucleotides not matched to a gene: 7. Germline lookup yields CDR1 SEHNR and CDR2 FQNEAQ (reference sequence). The CDR3 consists of 16 residues.

The V gene is TRBV29-1, the J gene TRBJ2-5; no definite D call. The CDR3 is 8 residues long. The V gene's germline CDR1 is SQVTM and CDR2 ANQGSEA. V was clipped by 6 bases and J by 5 bases, with 1 base between them. The CDR3 DNA reads TGCAGCGTGGAGACCCAGTACTTC. Translation gives CSVETQYF.

As for this clonotype: Being one base from a much bigger clone, this may be a read error. The V gene is TRBV20-1, the J gene TRBJ1-1; 9 bases agree with TRBD1. CDR1 and CDR2 (germline): DFQATT, SNEGSKA (reference sequence). CDR3 length: 14 residues. V shed 7 bases, J shed 1 base, and the junction held 7 bases outside the gene matches. Written as DNA, the CDR3 is TGCAGTGTCACAGGGGGCGCGTGGAACACTGAAGCTTTCTTT. Encoded protein: CSVTGGAWNTEAFF.

The chain employs TRBV24-1 and TRBJ1-1; D possibly corresponds to TRBD1 (5 bases). V lost 3 bases, J lost 4 bases, and 8 bases lay in between. The CDR3 sequence is 13 residues long. The germline gives CDR1 KGHDR, CDR2 SFDVKD. Here the CDR3 DNA reads TGTGCCACCAGTGATCGGGACGCCACTGAAGCTTTCTTT. It specifies CATSDRDATEAFF.

The rearrangement links TRBV6-1 to TRBJ2-1; 12 bases fit TRBD2. Germline lookup yields CDR1 MNHNS and CDR2 SASEGT. This CDR3 spans 17 amino acids. The junction had 8 bases not matched to a gene; V was cut back by 7 bases and J by 1 base. The CDR3, as DNA: TGTGCCAGCAAAGGACTAGCGGGATTTCGGTCCTACAATGAGCAGTTCTTC. Its protein product is CASKGLAGFRSYNEQFF.

This clonotype has more than one count but fewer than ten. V usage is TRBV4-2 and J usage is TRBJ2-2; TRBD2 matches 9 bases. Germline CDR1 LGHNA, CDR2 YNFKEQ. This CDR3 is 16 amino acids long. The V gene end was trimmed by 3 bases and the J gene end by 1 base; junction bases not matched to a gene: 3. The CDR3 protein is CASSQETSGNTGELFF. The CDR3 nucleotides read TGTGCCAGCAGCCAGGAGACTAGCGGGAACACCGGGGAGCTGTTTTTT.

The CDR3 bases are TGTGCCAGCATGCCAGGGGGATGGCAAGAGACCCAGTACTTC. This sequence encodes CASMPGGWQETQYF. The genes are TRBV2 and TRBJ2-5; 7 nucleotides agree with TRBD1. The CDR3 extends over 14 amino acids. Germline CDR1 SNHLY, CDR2 FYNNEI. Trimming cost V 7 bases and J 2 bases; bases outside gene matches: 7.

This sequence joins TRBV20-1 and TRBJ1-4, with unresolved D. Germline V gives CDR1 DFQATT, CDR2 SNEGSKA (reference sequence). V shed 3 bases and J shed 8 bases, with 13 bases lying between them. The CDR3 has 13 amino acids. This chain's CDR3 is CSARELNREKLFF. The CDR3 DNA reads as TGCAGTGCTAGGGAGCTCAATCGGGAAAAACTGTTTTTT.

V gene TRBV7-9 combines with J gene TRBJ1-2; a weak D match, TRBD1 (5 bases). Looked up from germline, CDR1 is SEHNR and CDR2 is FQNEAQ (reference sequence). V was trimmed by 3 bases and J by 6 bases, leaving 8 bases between them. CDR3 size: 12 residues. The CDR3 DNA reads as TGTGCCAGCAGCTTCTCAGGGAATGGCTACACCTTC. Its protein is CASSFSGNGYTF.

The J gene is TRBJ2-2, the V gene TRBV7-2; D may be TRBD2 (5 bases). CDR1 SGHTA and CDR2 FQGNSA come from the germline V gene. The V end lost 3 bases, the J end lost 4 bases, and 12 bases lay between the germline ends. The CDR3 covers 15 residues. The CDR3 here is CASSFRDWGTGELFF. CDR3 in DNA: TGTGCCAGCAGCTTCCGGGATTGGGGCACCGGGGAGCTGTTTTTT. Full variable domain (rest looked up from reference TRBV7-2 and TRBJ2-2): GAGVSQSPSNKVTEKGKDVELRCDPISGHTALYWYRQSLGQGLEFLIYFQGNSAPDKSGLPSDRFSAERTGGSVSTLTIQRTQQEDSAVYLCASSFRDWGTGELFFGEGSRLTVL.

This clonotype was found many times. The chain couples TRBV19 to TRBJ1-2; the D is unclear. The ends were cut back, 6 bases at V and 4 bases at J, with 12 bases in the middle. There are 13 residues in the CDR3. Germline CDR1 LNHDA, CDR2 SQIVND (reference sequence). CDR3 in amino acids: CASRRYGPYGYTF. The CDR3 DNA reads TGTGCCAGTAGAAGATACGGGCCCTATGGCTACACCTTC.

There are many counts of this clonotype. The V and J genes are TRBV20-1 and TRBJ1-2; 9 nucleotides align to TRBD1. V lost 2 bases and J lost 1; bases outside the gene matches: 2. Germline-derived CDR1 and CDR2 are DFQATT and SNEGSKA (reference sequence). The CDR3 sequence is 14 residues long. The CDR3 loop reads CSARKTGGNYGYTF. The CDR3 nucleotides are TGCAGTGCTAGAAAGACAGGGGGTAACTATGGCTACACCTTC.

V gene TRBV7-9 combines with J gene TRBJ1-1, with D hard to call. Trimming stripped 4 bases from V and 7 bases from J, with 10 bases between. The CDR3 is 12 residues long. Per germline, CDR1 SEHNR and CDR2 FQNEAQ (reference sequence). For the CDR3, the DNA is TGTGCCAGCAGCTCATTCGGGCTTGAAGCTTTCTTT. Its protein is CASSSFGLEAFF.

In its sample, this clonotype was seen many times. The gene calls are TRBV12-3 or TRBV12-4 and TRBJ2-5, with TRBD2 as a possible D gene (6 bases). This CDR3 spans 14 amino acids. V was trimmed by 5 bases and J by 1 base, leaving 11 bases between them. CDR3 protein: CASSRDSFQETQYF. For the CDR3, the DNA is TGTGCCAGCAGTCGGGACTCATTCCAAGAGACCCAGTACTTC.

This clonotype was counted ten times or more. The chain links TRBV20-1 to TRBJ1-2; D is undetermined. The V end was cut by 0 bases, the J end by 0 bases, with 5 bases between. The CDR3 runs to 13 residues. Germline CDR1 is DFQATT and CDR2 is SNEGSKA (reference sequence). The CDR3 DNA follows: TGCAGTGCTAGAGATGAGGCTAACTATGGCTACACCTTC. Its protein is CSARDEANYGYTF.

The rearrangement links TRBV20-1 to TRBJ2-5; possibly TRBD1 or TRBD2 for D (5 bases each). V was shortened by 6 bases and J by 3 bases, with 11 bases between the two germline ends. Germline CDR1 and CDR2: DFQATT and SNEGSKA (reference sequence). The CDR3 length is 12 residues. This CDR3 is CSAPLGEETQYF. DNA of the CDR3: TGCAGTGCACCGTTGGGGGAAGAGACCCAGTACTTC.

The chain is built from TRBV29-1 and TRBJ2-5; 8 bases agree with TRBD2. This CDR3 spans 14 amino acids. V lost 3 bases to trimming and J lost 5 bases; unmatched junction nucleotides: 8. CDR1 and CDR2 from the germline V gene are SQVTM and ANQGSEA. CDR3 amino acids: CSVEGGGRRETQYF. CDR3 bases: TGCAGCGTTGAGGGCGGGGGGCGCAGGGAGACCCAGTACTTC.

In this sample, this clonotype turned up a few times. The chain uses TRBV10-3 and TRBJ1-2; TRBD1 matches 9 bases. The CDR3 extends over 17 amino acids. The trim removed 6 bases at V and 8 bases at J, leaving 19 bases unmatched. Germline CDR1 reads ENHRY; CDR2 reads SYGVKD. The CDR3 DNA is TGTGCCATCAGCTTCCTCCGGGACAGGGCCCCCGAGGGGGGCTACACCTTC. Protein sequence: CAISFLRDRAPEGGYTF.